Described below is a single TCR beta chain sequence and its context. What it recognizes is unknown. This sample is part of a study of cytomegalovirus exposure and HLA in healthy donors. Findings and caveats of the study: Exclusion applied to some V segments, including TRBV6-2 and TRBV6-3, as they were indistinguishable. For presence/absence analyses, sequencing depth was assumed to be roughly uniform across donors. Prior analysis indicated that the majority of TCR beta V segments exhibited productivity approximately 87% or approximately 30% of the time. Researchers counted around 180 TCR beta chains as cytomegalovirus-associated.

V was clipped by 4 bases and J by 2 bases; unmatched bases: 6. The CDR3 runs 16 residues. Germline V gene sequence: CDR1 MGHRA, CDR2 YSYEKL. Primers for the PCR totalled 60 Vbeta and 13 Jbeta. The method was immunoSEQ multiplex PCR; TCRdb's version includes in-frame clones alone and lacks a portion of them. Here the sample spans about 240,000 clones, 80% to 85% being singletons. The receptor was derived from a woman aged 60-75 years in good health and CMV-seropositive. Sequencing was done on a sample of PBMCs. J is TRBJ2-2 and V is TRBV4-1; 8 positions agree with TRBD1. The CDR3 DNA follows: TGCGCCAGCAGCCCACCGCAGGGGGCCAACACCGGGGAGCTGTTTTTT. This encodes CASSPPQGANTGELFF.